The 11 T cell receptor beta chains given below trace back to one sample, sequenced in a study of blood T cell repertoires in COVID-19. Clones were read by immunoSEQ multiplex PCR, and TCRdb kept only the in-frame ones, dropping some. The sample contains a few hundred thousand clones, roughly 88% of which appear only once. Specimen: PBMCs or T cells enriched from blood (not recorded which). The receptors originated from a woman aged 40-49 years with acute COVID-19.

This clone is labeled medium-sized (0.01 to 0.1%). The V gene is TRBV6-2 or TRBV6-3, the J gene TRBJ2-7, with unresolved D. Per the germline V gene, CDR1 is MNHEY and CDR2 is SVGEGT. The CDR3 totals 15 residues. V lost 5 bases to trimming and J lost 6 bases, with 20 bases between them. This CDR3 reads CASSNLPFLEIEQYV. Here the CDR3 DNA reads TGTGCCAGCAGTAACCTTCCGTTCTTGGAGATCGAGCAGTACGTC.

The chain carries TRBV30 and TRBJ1-1; a possible D gene is TRBD1 (5 bases). Germline CDR1 GTSNPN, CDR2 SVGIG (reference sequence). CDR3 length: 15 residues. V lost 5 bases and J 1 base, leaving 17 bases between the germline ends. The CDR3 here is CAWCLAGRGNTEAFF. The DNA for the CDR3 is TGTGCCTGGTGTTTGGCAGGGAGGGGGAACACTGAAGCTTTCTTT. Together with reference TRBV30 and TRBJ1-1, the CDR3 gives the full variable domain: SQTIHQWPATLVQPVGSPLSLECTVEGTSNPNLYWYRQAAGRGLQLLFYSVGIGQISSEVPQNLSASRPQDRQFILSSKKLLLSDSGFYLCAWCLAGRGNTEAFFGQGTRLTVV.

The rearrangement joins TRBV1 to TRBJ1-2; TRBD1 is the table's D call, not checked against the DNA. TRBV1 is deemed a pseudogene. The CDR3 is 20 residues long. CDR3 residues: CTSSQVFRDRGPDGRRGYTF. CDR3 DNA: TGCACCAGCAGCCAAGTATTCCGGGACAGGGGGCCGGACGGTAGGCGTGGCTACACCTTC.

The genes are TRBV30 and TRBJ1-1, with TRBD1 identical over 7 bases. This CDR3 has 12 residues. The ends lost 6 bases at V and 1 base at J; junction bases unmatched: 2. Germline CDR1 is GTSNPN and CDR2 is SVGIG (reference sequence). The DNA for the CDR3 is TGTGCCTGTAGGACAGGGAACACTGAAGCTTTCTTT. The encoded protein is CACRTGNTEAFF.

The chain carries TRBV30 and TRBJ1-1; no clear D. V lost 5 bases and J 5 bases, leaving 15 bases between the germline ends. Germline CDR1 GTSNPN, CDR2 SVGIG (reference sequence). The CDR3 runs to 13 residues. The CDR3 loop reads CAWRPAGVTEAFF. DNA for the CDR3: TGTGCCTGGCGCCCGGCGGGCGTGACTGAAGCTTTCTTT.

The chain is built from TRBV7-9 and TRBJ2-3; D gene ambiguous. Trimming pared 6 bases from V and 3 bases from J, leaving 7 bases between. Looked up from germline, CDR1 is SEHNR and CDR2 is FQNEAQ (reference sequence). The CDR3 spans 12 residues. The CDR3 nucleotides read TGTGCCAGCAGTTGGAGAACAGATACGCAGTATTTT. It codes for CASSWRTDTQYF.

Concerning this clone itself: The identical CDR3 is also encoded by other nucleotide sequences in the sample. The V call is TRBV29-1, the J call TRBJ1-1; unclear D gene. V lost 4 bases to trimming and J lost 1 base, with 7 bases between them. In germline, CDR1 is SQVTM, CDR2 ANQGSEA. The CDR3 loop spans 12 amino acids. CDR3 nucleotides: TGCAGCGTTGGGGAGGGGAACACTGAAGCTTTCTTT. This encodes CSVGEGNTEAFF.

This clone was detected once. This rearrangement joins TRBV6-5 to TRBJ2-2; 8 bases line up with TRBD2. The V gene's germline CDR1 is MNHEY and CDR2 SVGAGI. Trimming removed 11 bases from V and 3 bases from J; junction bases left unmatched: 8. This CDR3 spans 14 amino acids. The CDR3, as DNA: TGTGCCGTTAAGCGGGGGAGATACACCGGGGAGCTGTTTTTT. This codes for CAVKRGRYTGELFF.

The V and J genes are TRBV7-9 and TRBJ2-5, with D perhaps TRBD2 (6 bases). V was shortened by 3 bases and J by 4 bases, with 21 bases between the two germline ends. The CDR3 extends over 17 amino acids. The germline CDR1 and CDR2 sequences are SEHNR and FQNEAQ (reference sequence). The CDR3 DNA reads TGTGCCAGCAGCTTTCGTCCGGGTGCGGGGAGAACAGAGACCCAGTACTTC. Its protein product is CASSFRPGAGRTETQYF.

The genes are TRBV5-1 and TRBJ1-1; D not resolved. The V end was cut by 0 bases, the J end by 0 bases, with 6 bases between. Germline V CDR1 and CDR2: SGHRS, YFSETQ. This CDR3 is 14 amino acids long. Written as DNA, the CDR3 is TGCGCCAGCAGCTTGGCCCCCATGAACACTGAAGCTTTCTTT. Translating gives CASSLAPMNTEAFF.

V usage is TRBV3-1 (or the pseudogene TRBV3-2) and J usage is TRBJ1-6, with TRBD1 identical over 9 bases. The V gene's germline CDR1 is LGHDT and CDR2 YNNKEL (reference sequence). The trim removed 4 bases at V and 14 bases at J, leaving 9 bases unmatched. This CDR3 spans 14 amino acids. In DNA form, the CDR3 reads TGTGCCAGCAGCCCGGGACAGGGACTACCGTCCCTCCACTTT. It specifies CASSPGQGLPSLHF.